The present T cell receptor beta chain was sequenced within a study of blood T cells in healthy people across ages. Primed by a sample-barcoded 5' primer and a J-beta primer mix, a second PCR proceeded for roughly 6 to 12 cycles. Each cDNA molecule was tagged by a template-switch adaptor with 12 random nucleotides. Each CDR3 protein gets one entry after TCRdb re-called the 5' RACE reads with MiXCR. This sample has about 1.6 million distinct CDR3 sequences, with roughly a third found just once. In this sample, this clonotype turned up a few times. Researchers report isolating at least 6 million PBMCs per sample. The V gene's germline CDR1 is SQVTM and CDR2 ANQGSEA. V was trimmed by 5 bases and J by 7 bases, leaving 8 bases between them. The CDR3 covers 10 residues.

Sequenced material: blood. The TCR was taken from a woman under 40 in good health. V is TRBV29-1 and J is TRBJ1-1, with D possibly TRBD1 on 6 matching bases. The CDR3 nucleotides are TGCAGCGTTCACAGGGATGAAGCTTTCTTT. Its protein product is CSVHRDEAFF.